This entry is about one T cell receptor (beta chain). No antigen is known for it. This record comes from a study of beta chain features in type 1 diabetes. Across the whole study: Sorted cells from all samples, numbering over 85,000,000, were examined.

Study findings and constraints: A moderate, significant TCRB CDR3 shortening appeared in type 1 diabetes across four CD4+ subsets. Patients and controls would be equally affected if PCR favored shorter templates.

The CDR3 totals 15 residues. V shed 6 bases, J shed 7 bases, and the junction held 15 bases outside the gene matches. CDR1 and CDR2 (germline): MNHEY, SVGAGI. Investigators reverse transcribed all isolated RNA, so they sequenced expressed TCRB transcripts. TCRdb's table, derived via immunoSEQ multiplex PCR, lists solely in-frame clones and lacks some. There are a few hundred thousand clones in the sample; 20% to 25% occur only once, and about 0.012% lies in the top ten. The sample was naive CD4+ T cells from blood. The receptor comes from a woman aged 25 to 39 with type 1 diabetes. The rearrangement links TRBV6-5 to TRBJ2-7; 7 bases line up with TRBD2. The CDR3 DNA is TGTGCCAGCAGGCGCGGGGCAGCGGGGCTGGGAGAGCAGTACTTC. Translated, it gives CASRRGAAGLGEQYF.